The rows below give T cell receptor beta chains drawn from one sample of a study of CD8 T cells in ankylosing spondylitis. TCRdb reanalysed the 5' RACE reads using MiXCR and keeps one entry per CDR3 protein. In the table there are a few hundred thousand distinct CDR3 sequences, 20% of which are singletons. Sequencing was performed on blood, either unsorted or a sorted T cell fraction (not recorded which). The receptors here all came from a male donor with ankylosing spondylitis or in good health (not recorded which). CDR3s include the opening cysteine and the closing phenylalanine or tryptophan. Each record gives: J gene, D gene, V gene, clone size, CDR3 DNA, CDR3 protein. The D gene is left open where the match is weak. Where a row states a size, it is once, few, many or the class of an expanded clone; other rows omit it.

TRBJ2-5,-,TRBV7-6,few,TGTGCCAGCAGCTTATCCAGGGGAGGTGGGGAGACCCAGTACTTC,CASSLSRGGGETQYF
TRBJ2-5,TRBD1,TRBV3-1,many,TGTGCCAGCAGCCAAGCCGCGGGACAGGGATTGGAGACCCAGTACTTC,CASSQAAGQGLETQYF
TRBJ2-3,-,TRBV27,-,TGTGCCAGCAGTTCCCCCGGGGCCGCGCACGTCACAGATACGCAGTATTTT,CASSSPGAAHVTDTQYF
TRBJ2-5,-,TRBV12-3/TRBV12-4,few,TGTGCCAGCAGTTTTACCGGAGGGGCGCGGGAGACCCAGTACTTC,CASSFTGGARETQYF
TRBJ2-2,TRBD1,TRBV12-3/TRBV12-4,-,TGTGCCAGCAGTTTAGCAGGGGGCAGAACCGGGGAGCTGTTTTTT,CASSLAGGRTGELFF
TRBJ2-6,-,TRBV2,few,TGTGCCAGCAGTGAACAGCTTATGGGGCGACGGTCTGGGGCCAACGTCCTGACTTTC,CASSEQLMGRRSGANVLTF
TRBJ1-2,TRBD1,TRBV7-9,once,TGTGCCAGCAGCGCCCGACAGGGGAACTATGGCTACACCTTC,CASSARQGNYGYTF
TRBJ1-1,TRBD1,TRBV20-1,many,TGCAGTGCTAGAGGCATAACAGGGGGCGACGTAGAAGCTTTCTTT,CSARGITGGDVEAFF
TRBJ2-1,TRBD1,TRBV5-1,-,TGCGCCAGCAGCCCATGGGACAGAAGAAGGGAGCAGTTCTTC,CASSPWDRRREQFF
TRBJ2-1,-,TRBV29-1,-,TGCAGCGTACAAAGGTTTGACGGCAATGAGCAGTTCTTC,CSVQRFDGNEQFF
TRBJ2-1,-,TRBV12-3/TRBV12-4,-,TGTGCCAGCAGCCCCACTAGGACTCCTTACAATGAGCAGTTCTTC,CASSPTRTPYNEQFF